Shown below are 2 T cell receptor beta chains from a single sample sequenced in a study of Tregs in tolerant kidney transplant recipients. Generated by immunoSEQ multiplex PCR, the TCRdb table keeps only in-frame clones and is missing some. The repertoire consists of over 60,000 clones, with roughly 89% occurring once and the leading ten covering about 4%. The sequenced sample consisted of CD4+ T cells from blood. The receptors shown here come from a human donor in good health.

V gene TRBV12-5 combines with J gene TRBJ1-1, with D possibly matching TRBD1 (5 bases). The V gene's germline CDR1 is LGHNT and CDR2 FRNRAP. The CDR3 is 15 residues long. Trimming took off 7 bases at V and 0 bases at J, with 15 bases between the two ends. The CDR3 nucleotides read TGTGCTAGTGCTCCTGGGGGAGGGCTGAACACTGAAGCTTTCTTT. Protein sequence: CASAPGGGLNTEAFF.

This clone came up a few times. The rearrangement links TRBV5-4 to TRBJ1-4; D uncertain. Trimming pared 2 bases from V and 5 bases from J, leaving 7 bases between. The CDR3 totals 13 residues. From germline, CDR1 is SGHNT and CDR2 YYREEE (reference sequence). The CDR3 sequence: CASSFGLNEKLFF. CDR3 sequence (DNA): TGTGCCAGCAGCTTTGGTCTGAATGAAAAACTGTTTTTT. The whole variable domain, filled in from reference TRBV5-4 and TRBJ1-4, reads ETGVTQSPTHLIKTRGQQVTLRCSSQSGHNTVSWYQQALGQGPQFIFQYYREEENGRGNFPPRFSGLQFPNYSSELNVNALELDDSALYLCASSFGLNEKLFFGSGTQLSVL.